The 9 T cell receptor beta chains below all came from one sample that was sequenced in a study of control samples from healthy donors and cancer patients. TCRdb's table, derived via immunoSEQ multiplex PCR, lists solely in-frame clones and lacks some. The sample lists 170,000 or so clones, about 91% occurring once. Material for sequencing was blood. The source is a woman aged 40 to 49 in good health.

The chain couples TRBV13 to TRBJ2-2; maybe TRBD2 (6 bases). V shed 7 bases and J shed 7 bases, with 28 bases lying between them. Germline assignment: CDR1 PRHDT and CDR2 FYEKMQ (reference sequence). The CDR3 extends over 18 amino acids. In nucleotides, the CDR3 is TGTGCCAGCACCAGCTTAAAGTACGTCGGGGGTTCGGGCGGGGAGCTGTTTTTT. Encoded protein: CASTSLKYVGGSGGELFF.

J is TRBJ1-4 and V is TRBV27; TRBD1 matches at 7 bases. From germline, CDR1 is MNHEY and CDR2 SMNVEV (reference sequence). J lost 3 bases, V lost 8 bases, and 12 bases had no gene match. The CDR3 extends over 16 amino acids. This chain's CDR3 is CASLNARQGPNEKLFF. The CDR3, as DNA: TGTGCCAGCCTGAACGCCCGACAGGGACCTAATGAAAAACTGTTTTTT.

The rearrangement joins TRBV4-1 to TRBJ2-2; D possibly corresponds to TRBD1 (5 bases). CDR1 MGHRA and CDR2 YSYEKL come from the germline V gene. The CDR3 sequence is 16 residues long. V gave up 6 bases and J gave up 1 base, with 15 bases separating them. The CDR3 spells CASRHTQGLNTGELFF. For the CDR3, the DNA is TGCGCCAGCAGACATACCCAGGGTCTGAACACCGGGGAGCTGTTTTTT.

V usage is TRBV29-1 and J usage is TRBJ2-1; D is uncertain. The length of the CDR3 is 14 residues. Looked up from germline, CDR1 is SQVTM and CDR2 is ANQGSEA. V lost 0 bases and J lost 1, with 7 bases in between. CDR3 amino acids: CSVEDRISYNEQFF. CDR3 DNA sequence: TGCAGCGTTGAAGACAGGATTTCCTACAATGAGCAGTTCTTC.

This rearrangement joins TRBV7-8 to TRBJ2-7; D is perhaps TRBD2 (6 bases). Looked up from germline, CDR1 is SGHVS and CDR2 is FQNEAQ. The CDR3 runs to 14 residues. V gave up 0 bases and J gave up 2 bases, with 8 bases separating them. This CDR3 is CASSLAGGPYEQYF. CDR3 DNA: TGTGCCAGCAGCTTAGCGGGGGGTCCCTACGAGCAGTACTTC. Full variable domain (missing parts from reference TRBV7-8 and TRBJ2-7): GAGVSQSPRYKVAKRGQDVALRCDPISGHVSLFWYQQALGQGPEFLTYFQNEAQLDKSGLPSDRFFAERPEGSVSTLKIQRTQQEDSAVYLCASSLAGGPYEQYFGPGTRLTVT.

J is TRBJ1-2 and V is TRBV10-3; D gene uncertain. The germline gives CDR1 ENHRY, CDR2 SYGVKD. The V end was cut by 0 bases, the J end by 8 bases, with 10 bases between. The CDR3 runs 13 residues. CDR3 region: CAISESMAGGYTF. The DNA for the CDR3 is TGTGCCATCAGTGAGTCGATGGCAGGAGGCTACACCTTC.

This rearrangement joins TRBV6-5 to TRBJ2-3; a possible D gene is TRBD2 (6 bases). Trimming took off 10 bases at V and 0 bases at J, with 11 bases between the two ends. CDR1 is MNHEY, CDR2 SVGAGI, per germline. CDR3 length: 13 residues. The CDR3 sequence is CATGRSSTDTQYF. The CDR3 nucleotides read TGTGCCACCGGGAGATCTAGCACAGATACGCAGTATTTT.

The rearrangement links TRBV4-1 to TRBJ1-6, with TRBD1 matching 9 bases. The CDR3 has 14 residues. The germline V gene encodes CDR1 MGHRA and CDR2 YSYEKL. After removal of 4 bases from V and 8 bases from J, the junction contained 3 bases not matched to a gene. CDR3 sequence reads: CASSPTGGDSPLHF. The CDR3 region has the DNA TGCGCCAGCAGCCCCACAGGGGGCGATTCACCCCTCCACTTT.

This sequence joins TRBV12-3 or TRBV12-4 and TRBJ1-5, with D hard to call. The CDR3 has 12 amino acids. V was clipped by 3 bases and J by 11 bases, with 11 bases between them. CDR3 protein: CASSLGGFAQHF. CDR3 sequence (DNA): TGTGCCAGCAGTTTGGGAGGGTTCGCCCAGCATTTT.